The 21 T cell receptor beta chains given below trace back to one sample, sequenced in a study of T-cell memory formation after mild COVID-19. TCRdb re-called the 5' RACE reads through MiXCR, storing one row per CDR3 protein. The sample carries around 250,000 distinct CDR3 sequences, approximately 15% recorded once. The sequenced sample consisted of PBMCs or a T cell subset sorted from them (not recorded which). The receptors come from a man between 18 and 35 years old who had mild COVID-19 (a few samples of this study predate the infection). Cell type and time point are not known.

The rearrangement joins TRBV7-2 to TRBJ2-3; TRBD2 is a possible D gene (6 bases). The ends were cut back, 2 bases at V and 4 bases at J, with 10 bases in the middle. The CDR3 has 14 amino acids. Germline CDR1 is SGHTA and CDR2 is FQGNSA. CDR3: CASSLSPGADTQYF. The CDR3 DNA is TGTGCCAGCAGCTTAAGTCCGGGGGCAGATACGCAGTATTTT.

The V gene is TRBV7-2, the J gene TRBJ2-1, with D possibly matching TRBD2 (6 bases). V lost 2 bases, J lost 9 bases, and 17 bases lay in between. The CDR3 consists of 15 residues. Germline assignment: CDR1 SGHTA and CDR2 FQGNSA. CDR3 sequence reads: CASSLTGDRISEQFF. The CDR3 DNA reads TGTGCCAGCAGCTTAACGGGGGACCGAATAAGTGAGCAGTTCTTC.

The chain has TRBV7-2 and TRBJ2-4, with TRBD1 matching over 9 bases. Germline V gene lookup returns CDR1 SGHTA and CDR2 FQGNSA. The CDR3 has 15 amino acids. The J segment lost 15 bases and the V segment lost 5 bases, leaving 17 bases of the junction unmatched. The CDR3 DNA follows: TGTGCCAGCAGCCTACGAAGTTCTTTGGACAGGGGTTCGTACTTC. As protein: CASSLRSSLDRGSYF.

The sample holds a few counts of this clonotype. The chain carries TRBV4-3 and TRBJ2-3; tentative D call: TRBD1 (6 bases). Trimming left V 5 bases short and J 3 bases short, with 12 bases between. The CDR3 runs 14 residues. Germline loops: CDR1 LGHNA, CDR2 YSLEER. The CDR3 sequence: CASSIDRWTDTQYF. CDR3 in DNA: TGCGCCAGCAGCATAGACAGGTGGACAGATACGCAGTATTTT.

To note about this clonotype: The junction departs from the called germline gene at one end, perhaps through a read error. V is TRBV20-1 and J is TRBJ2-5; the match to TRBD1 covers 10 bases. Germline lookup yields CDR1 DFQATT and CDR2 SNEGSKA (reference sequence). The CDR3 totals 12 residues. The CDR3 protein is CSAPGQGETQYF. The DNA of the CDR3 is TGCAGTGCTCCCGGACAGGGGGAGACACAGTACTTC.

Only a few counts were recorded for this clonotype. The gene calls are TRBV11-1 and TRBJ2-2; 10 bases align to TRBD1. CDR3 length: 16 residues. V lost 5 bases, J lost 5 bases, and 8 bases stayed unmatched. Per germline, CDR1 SGHAT and CDR2 FQDESV (reference sequence). DNA of the CDR3: TGTGCCAGCAGCGCGACAGGGGGCGCGGGAACCGGGGAGCTGTTTTTT. Its protein product is CASSATGGAGTGELFF. The full variable domain, in which reference TRBV11-1 and TRBJ2-2 provide the parts outside the CDR3, is EAEVAQSPRYKITEKSQAVAFWCDPISGHATLYWYRQILGQGPELLVQFQDESVVDDSQLPKDRFSAERLKGVDSTLKIQPAELGDSAMYLCASSATGGAGTGELFFGEGSRLTVL.

This clonotype came up a few times. The chain joins TRBV7-2 to TRBJ1-1, with unresolved D. This CDR3 spans 14 amino acids. Trimming stripped 1 base from V and 1 base from J, with 7 bases between. Germline CDR1 is SGHTA and CDR2 is FQGNSA. The CDR3 is CASSLDYWNTEAFF. For the CDR3, the DNA is TGTGCCAGCAGCTTAGATTACTGGAACACTGAAGCTTTCTTT.

This clonotype was seen more than once but under ten times. V is TRBV6-2 or TRBV6-3 and J is TRBJ1-6; D ambiguous. The CDR3 extends over 13 amino acids. CDR1 and CDR2 (germline): MNHEY, SVGEGT. Trimming removed 2 bases from V and 5 bases from J, with 4 bases in between. CDR3 in DNA: TGTGCCAGCAGTTACAGGGATAATTCACCCCTCCACTTT. Amino acids: CASSYRDNSPLHF.

This clonotype was picked up one time. This rearrangement joins TRBV5-1 to TRBJ2-6; weak D call: TRBD1 (5 bases). Germline-derived CDR1 and CDR2 are SGHRS and YFSETQ. The ends were cut back, 1 base at V and 0 bases at J, with 8 bases in the middle. This CDR3 has 16 amino acids. CDR3 loop: CASSLWGRSGANVLTF. CDR3 in DNA: TGCGCCAGCAGCTTGTGGGGCCGCTCTGGGGCCAACGTCCTGACTTTC.

This clonotype was detected a few times. CDR3 protein: CASSGTGTGASEAFF. Written as DNA, the CDR3 is TGTGCCAGCAGTGGTACCGGGACAGGTGCCTCTGAAGCTTTCTTT. The J gene is TRBJ1-1, the V gene TRBV2; 8 bases fit TRBD1. Germline CDR1 and CDR2: SNHLY and FYNNEI. There are 15 residues in the CDR3. The V gene end was trimmed by 4 bases and the J gene end by 6 bases; junction bases not matched to a gene: 10.

This clonotype was counted between two and nine times. The V call is TRBV6-5, the J call TRBJ2-7, with 13 bases aligning to TRBD2. The V gene end was trimmed by 5 bases and the J gene end by 4 bases; junction bases not matched to a gene: 2. The CDR3 has 14 residues. Germline assignment: CDR1 MNHEY and CDR2 SVGAGI. This CDR3 is CASSAGLAGYEQYF. CDR3 coding DNA: TGTGCCAGCAGTGCGGGACTAGCGGGGTACGAGCAGTACTTC.

V is TRBV5-6 and J is TRBJ2-7; weak D call: TRBD2 (6 bases). Germline CDR1 SGHDT, CDR2 YYEEEE. The CDR3 runs 13 residues. With 4 bases removed from V and 3 bases from J, the gap between germline ends came to 11 bases. CDR3 residues: CASSTSGSYEQYF. CDR3 nucleotides: TGTGCCAGCAGCACCTCCGGGAGCTACGAGCAGTACTTC.

This clonotype has a handful of counts. The rearrangement uses TRBV4-2 and TRBJ1-2; tentative D call: TRBD1 (5 bases). The CDR3 is made up of 15 amino acids. V lost 0 bases, J lost 8 bases, and 16 bases lay in between. Germline CDR1 reads LGHNA; CDR2 reads YNFKEQ. The CDR3 DNA sequence: TGTGCCAGCAGCCAAGATCGGGCAGGGCTAGGGGGCTACACCTTC. It specifies CASSQDRAGLGGYTF.

The chain carries TRBV5-1 and TRBJ1-1, with D possibly being TRBD1 (5 bases). The CDR3 is 12 residues long. Germline V CDR1 and CDR2: SGHRS, YFSETQ. V gave up 0 bases and J gave up 10 bases, with 10 bases separating them. The CDR3 DNA follows: TGCGCCAGCAGCTTGGACAGGACCGCAGCTTTCTTT. Its protein is CASSLDRTAAFF.

This clonotype was seen a handful of times. The gene calls are TRBV7-2 and TRBJ2-1; no clear D gene. V lost 4 bases and J lost 5, with 12 bases in between. Germline values: CDR1 SGHTA, CDR2 FQGNSA. This CDR3 comprises 14 residues. The CDR3: CASSSSGGDNEQFF. As DNA, the CDR3 is TGTGCCAGCAGCTCTTCTGGTGGGGACAATGAGCAGTTCTTC.

The chain links TRBV27 to TRBJ1-1, with D perhaps matching TRBD1 (5 bases). Per germline, CDR1 MNHEY and CDR2 SMNVEV (reference sequence). The CDR3 length is 13 residues. V dropped 3 bases and J dropped 4 bases, with 9 bases sitting between them. The CDR3 coding sequence is TGTGCCAGCAGTTTTATAAGGGGCACTGAAGCTTTCTTT. It encodes CASSFIRGTEAFF.

This CDR3 is CASSLAGTGGWNTEAFF. For the CDR3, the DNA is TGTGCCAGCAGCTTAGCCGGGACAGGGGGCTGGAACACTGAAGCTTTCTTT. The chain carries TRBV7-2 and TRBJ1-1, with 12 bases aligning to TRBD1. After removal of 0 bases from V and 1 base from J, the junction contained 3 bases not matched to a gene. The CDR3 has 17 residues. Looked up from germline, CDR1 is SGHTA and CDR2 is FQGNSA.

This clonotype appeared many times. V and J are TRBV4-1 and TRBJ1-1; no definite D call. The CDR3 sequence is 13 residues long. Germline CDR1 and CDR2: MGHRA and YSYEKL. Trimming took off 1 base at V and 4 bases at J, with 7 bases between the two ends. The CDR3 loop is CASSQGSLTEAFF. The CDR3 DNA sequence: TGCGCCAGCAGCCAAGGCTCTCTCACTGAAGCTTTCTTT.

The V gene is TRBV7-2, the J gene TRBJ1-6; maybe TRBD1 (6 bases). V dropped 1 base and J dropped 6 bases, with 10 bases sitting between them. Germline V gene data show CDR1 as SGHTA and CDR2 as FQGNSA. This CDR3 has 15 amino acids. CDR3 protein: CASSLGLQGNSPLHF. The CDR3 coding sequence is TGTGCCAGCAGCTTAGGGTTACAGGGTAATTCACCCCTCCACTTT.

As for this clonotype: A far larger clone is just one base off, so this is likely a read error. The V call is TRBV13, the J call TRBJ2-3; TRBD2 agrees at 8 bases. There are 14 residues in the CDR3. V lost 1 base to trimming and J lost 5 bases; unmatched junction nucleotides: 2. Per the germline V gene, CDR1 is PRHDT and CDR2 is FYEKMQ (reference sequence). Here the CDR3 DNA reads TGTGCCAGCAGCTTAGCGGGGGGGCAAGATACGCAGTATTTT. It translates to CASSLAGGQDTQYF.

This clonotype occurred many times. The chain couples TRBV10-1 to TRBJ2-7; 11 bases match TRBD1. Germline V lookup: CDR1 WNHNN, CDR2 SYGVQD (reference sequence). The CDR3 is 14 amino acids. The trim removed 4 bases at V and 3 bases at J, leaving 2 bases unmatched. Written as DNA, the CDR3 is TGCGCCAGCAGTGTGGGGACAGGGGGCTACGAGCAGTACTTC. It translates to CASSVGTGGYEQYF.